This T cell receptor beta chain was identified in a study of cytomegalovirus exposure and HLA in healthy donors. At the level of the study: Early released data comprised around 79 million unique TCRs from HLA-typed donors.

This clone has only a few counts. This CDR3 has 13 amino acids. Germline lookup yields CDR1 SNHLY and CDR2 FYNNEI. Trimming removed 6 bases at V and 7 bases at J, with 15 bases between. A multiplex PCR was run with 60 Vbeta primers and 13 Jbeta primers. Repertoires were generated with immunoSEQ multiplex PCR, while TCRdb's copy carries only in-frame clones and drops some. The sample holds 95,000 to 150,000 clones, 75% to 85% seen once. Sequenced sample: PBMCs. This chain joins TRBV2 and TRBJ2-5; no firm D call. The clonotype comes from a woman aged 50 to 60 in good health and CMV-seropositive. The CDR3 DNA reads TGTGCCAGCAGCATGGGCAGCCCAGGGACCCAGTACTTC. It encodes CASSMGSPGTQYF.